This T cell receptor (beta chain) was identified in a study of blood T cell repertoires in COVID-19. Study as a whole: From the United States, Italy and Spain came samples of acute and convalescent COVID-19. Sources were T cells, B-cell-depleted T cells, or PBMCs; the material itself was cDNA or gDNA.

Authors' methods: Nucleated cell number was recorded as an estimate derived from reference gene primer amplification. Sequencing was performed with immunoSEQ multiplex PCR; in TCRdb, only in-frame clones are kept and a portion is missing. From that table come the V and J calls and clone size; the DNA was used to work out D and trimming. The sample contains 130,000 to 150,000 clones, more than 80% of which appear only once. This CDR3 has 13 amino acids. Germline V CDR1 and CDR2: SGHDT, YYEEEE. V was cut by 0 bases and J by 4 bases, with 7 bases left in between. The specimen sequenced was peripheral blood. The sequence derives from a human donor with acute or convalescent COVID-19. The donor label of this sample is uncertain. The V call is TRBV5-6, the J call TRBJ1-2; tentative D call: TRBD1 (6 bases). This chain's CDR3 is CASSLGRGYGYTF. Here the CDR3 DNA reads TGTGCCAGCAGCTTGGGCAGGGGCTATGGCTACACCTTC.